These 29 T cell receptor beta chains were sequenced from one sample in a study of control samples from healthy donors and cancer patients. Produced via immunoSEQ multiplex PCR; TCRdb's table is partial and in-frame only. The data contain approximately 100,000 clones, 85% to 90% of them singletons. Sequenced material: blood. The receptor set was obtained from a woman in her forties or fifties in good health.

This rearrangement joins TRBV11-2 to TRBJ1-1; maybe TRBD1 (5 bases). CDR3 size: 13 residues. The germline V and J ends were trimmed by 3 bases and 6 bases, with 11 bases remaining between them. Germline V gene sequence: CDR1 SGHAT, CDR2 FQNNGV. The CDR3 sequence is CASSFFQGPEAFF. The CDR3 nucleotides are TGTGCCAGCAGCTTCTTCCAGGGCCCTGAAGCTTTCTTT.

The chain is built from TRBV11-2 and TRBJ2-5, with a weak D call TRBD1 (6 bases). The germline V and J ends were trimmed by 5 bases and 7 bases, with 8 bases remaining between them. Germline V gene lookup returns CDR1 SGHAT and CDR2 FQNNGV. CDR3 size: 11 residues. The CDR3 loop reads CASSLGGTQYF. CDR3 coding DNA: TGTGCCAGCAGCCTAGGGGGGACCCAGTACTTC. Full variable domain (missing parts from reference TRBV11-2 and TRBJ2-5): EAGVAQSPRYKIIEKRQSVAFWCNPISGHATLYWYQQILGQGPKLLIQFQNNGVVDDSQLPKDRFSAERLKGVDSTLKIQPAKLEDSAVYLCASSLGGTQYFGPGTRLLVL.

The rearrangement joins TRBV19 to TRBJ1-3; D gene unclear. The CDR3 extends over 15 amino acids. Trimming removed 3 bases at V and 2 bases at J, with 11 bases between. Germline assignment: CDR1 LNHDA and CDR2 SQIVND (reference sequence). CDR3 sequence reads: CASSMRFPPGNTIYF. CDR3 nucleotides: TGTGCCAGTAGTATGCGGTTTCCCCCTGGAAACACCATATATTTT.

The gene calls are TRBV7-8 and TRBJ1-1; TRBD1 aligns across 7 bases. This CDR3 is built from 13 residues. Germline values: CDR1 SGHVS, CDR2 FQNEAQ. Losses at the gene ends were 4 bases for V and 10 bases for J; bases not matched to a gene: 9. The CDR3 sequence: CASSSDLGGAAFF. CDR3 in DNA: TGTGCCAGCAGCTCGGACCTAGGGGGCGCAGCTTTCTTT.

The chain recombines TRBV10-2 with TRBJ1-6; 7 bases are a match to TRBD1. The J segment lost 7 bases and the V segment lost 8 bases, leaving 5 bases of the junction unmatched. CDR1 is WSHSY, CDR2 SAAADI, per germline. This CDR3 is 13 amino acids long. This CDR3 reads CASSRGQNSPLHF. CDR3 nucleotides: TGCGCCAGCTCAAGGGGGCAGAATTCACCCCTCCACTTT.

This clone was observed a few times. CDR3 nucleotides: TGTGCCAGCAGTGTAGGGTTGAGCACTGAAGCTTTCTTT. Encoded protein: CASSVGLSTEAFF. This chain links TRBV2 with TRBJ1-1; D is unresolved. Germline V gene lookup returns CDR1 SNHLY and CDR2 FYNNEI. The V end lost 4 bases, the J end lost 4 bases, and 10 bases lay between the germline ends. This CDR3 spans 13 amino acids. The whole variable domain, remainder taken from reference TRBV2 and TRBJ1-1, is EPEVTQTPSHQVTQMGQEVILRCVPISNHLYFYWYRQILGQKVEFLVSFYNNEISEKSEIFDDQFSVERPDGSNFTLKIRSTKLEDSAMYFCASSVGLSTEAFFGQGTRLTVV.

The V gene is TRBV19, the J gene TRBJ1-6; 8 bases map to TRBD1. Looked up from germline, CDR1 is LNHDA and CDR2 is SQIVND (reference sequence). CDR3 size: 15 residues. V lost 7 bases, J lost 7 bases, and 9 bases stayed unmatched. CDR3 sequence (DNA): TGTGCCAGTACCGCACGGGACAGGAGAAATTCACCCCTCCACTTT. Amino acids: CASTARDRRNSPLHF.

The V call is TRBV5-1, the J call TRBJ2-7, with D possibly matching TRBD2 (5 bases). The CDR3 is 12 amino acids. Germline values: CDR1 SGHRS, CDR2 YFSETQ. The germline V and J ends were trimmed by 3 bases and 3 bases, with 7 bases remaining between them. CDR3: CASSSRGYEQYF. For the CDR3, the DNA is TGCGCCAGCAGCTCCCGGGGCTACGAGCAGTACTTC.

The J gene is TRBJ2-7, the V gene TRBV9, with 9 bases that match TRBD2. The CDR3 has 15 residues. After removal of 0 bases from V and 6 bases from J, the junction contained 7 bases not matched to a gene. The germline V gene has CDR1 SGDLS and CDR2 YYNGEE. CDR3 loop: CASSVGARGGFEQYF. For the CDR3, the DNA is TGTGCCAGCAGCGTAGGGGCGCGGGGGGGCTTCGAGCAGTACTTC.

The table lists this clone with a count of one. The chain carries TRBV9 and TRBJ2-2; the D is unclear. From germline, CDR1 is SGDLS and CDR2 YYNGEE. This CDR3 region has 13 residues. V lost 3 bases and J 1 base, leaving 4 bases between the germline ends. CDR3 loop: CASSEGNTGELFF. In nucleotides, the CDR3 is TGTGCCAGCAGCGAGGGGAACACCGGGGAGCTGTTTTTT.

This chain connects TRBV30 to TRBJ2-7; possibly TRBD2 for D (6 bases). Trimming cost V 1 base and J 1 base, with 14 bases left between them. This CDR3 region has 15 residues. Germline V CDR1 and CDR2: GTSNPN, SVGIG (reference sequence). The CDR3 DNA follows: TGTGCCTGGAGTGCAACCGCCGGGACTTCCTACGAGCAGTACTTC. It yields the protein CAWSATAGTSYEQYF.

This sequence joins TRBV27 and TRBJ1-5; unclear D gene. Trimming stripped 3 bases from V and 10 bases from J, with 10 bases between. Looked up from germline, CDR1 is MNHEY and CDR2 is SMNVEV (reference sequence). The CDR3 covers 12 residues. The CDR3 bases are TGTGCCAGCAGTTTCCCTGGTGGACCCCAGCATTTT. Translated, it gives CASSFPGGPQHF.

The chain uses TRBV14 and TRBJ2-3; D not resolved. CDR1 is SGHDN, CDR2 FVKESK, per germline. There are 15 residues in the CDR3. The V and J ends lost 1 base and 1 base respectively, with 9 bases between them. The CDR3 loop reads CASSQVGKRTDTQYF. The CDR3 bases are TGTGCCAGCAGCCAAGTCGGAAAACGCACAGATACGCAGTATTTT.

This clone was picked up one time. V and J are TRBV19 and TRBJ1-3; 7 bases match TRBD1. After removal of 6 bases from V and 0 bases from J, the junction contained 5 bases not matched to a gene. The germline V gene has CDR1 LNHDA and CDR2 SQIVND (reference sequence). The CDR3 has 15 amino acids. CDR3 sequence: CASREGTASGNTIYF. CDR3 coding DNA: TGTGCCAGTAGGGAAGGGACAGCCTCTGGAAACACCATATATTTT.

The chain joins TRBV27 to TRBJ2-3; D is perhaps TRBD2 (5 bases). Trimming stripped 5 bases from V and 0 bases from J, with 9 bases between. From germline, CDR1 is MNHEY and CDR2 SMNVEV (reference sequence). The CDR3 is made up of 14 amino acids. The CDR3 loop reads CASSPGLSTDTQYF. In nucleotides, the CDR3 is TGTGCCAGCAGTCCAGGACTTAGCACAGATACGCAGTATTTT.

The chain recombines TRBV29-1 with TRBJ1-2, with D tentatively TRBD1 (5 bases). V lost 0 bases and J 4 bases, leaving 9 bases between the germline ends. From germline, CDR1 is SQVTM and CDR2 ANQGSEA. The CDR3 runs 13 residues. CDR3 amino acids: CSVEEGEGYGYTF. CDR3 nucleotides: TGCAGCGTTGAAGAAGGGGAGGGCTATGGCTACACCTTC.

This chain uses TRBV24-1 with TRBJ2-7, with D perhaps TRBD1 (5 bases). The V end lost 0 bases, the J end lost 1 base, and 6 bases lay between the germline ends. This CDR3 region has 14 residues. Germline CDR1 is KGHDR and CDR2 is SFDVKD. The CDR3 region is CATSDLDRSYEQYV. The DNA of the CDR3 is TGTGCCACCAGTGATTTGGACAGATCCTACGAGCAGTACGTC.

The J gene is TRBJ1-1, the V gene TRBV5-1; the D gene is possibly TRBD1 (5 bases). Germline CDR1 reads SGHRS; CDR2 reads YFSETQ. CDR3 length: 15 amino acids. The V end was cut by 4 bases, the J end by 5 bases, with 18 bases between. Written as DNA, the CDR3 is TGCGCCAGCAGCCCTGGCGGCAGGGAGAGGACTGAAGCTTTCTTT. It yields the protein CASSPGGRERTEAFF.

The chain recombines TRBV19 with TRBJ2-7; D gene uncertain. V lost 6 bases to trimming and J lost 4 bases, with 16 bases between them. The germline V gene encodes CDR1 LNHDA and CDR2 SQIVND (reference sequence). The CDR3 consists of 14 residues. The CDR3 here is CASRTKPTFYEQYV. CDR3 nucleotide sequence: TGTGCCAGTAGGACCAAACCAACCTTTTACGAGCAGTACGTC.

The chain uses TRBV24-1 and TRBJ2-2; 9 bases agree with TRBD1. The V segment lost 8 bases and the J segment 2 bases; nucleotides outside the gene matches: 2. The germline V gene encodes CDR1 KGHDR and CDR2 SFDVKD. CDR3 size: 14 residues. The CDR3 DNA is TGTGCCACCATGGGACAGGGCAACACCGGGGAGCTGTTTTTT. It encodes CATMGQGNTGELFF.

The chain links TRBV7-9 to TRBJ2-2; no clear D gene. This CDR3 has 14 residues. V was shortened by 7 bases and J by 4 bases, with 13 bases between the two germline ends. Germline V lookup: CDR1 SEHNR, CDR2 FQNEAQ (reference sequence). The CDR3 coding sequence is TGTGCCAGCACCCGGGCGGTGGGCACCGGGGAGCTGTTTTTT. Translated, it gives CASTRAVGTGELFF.

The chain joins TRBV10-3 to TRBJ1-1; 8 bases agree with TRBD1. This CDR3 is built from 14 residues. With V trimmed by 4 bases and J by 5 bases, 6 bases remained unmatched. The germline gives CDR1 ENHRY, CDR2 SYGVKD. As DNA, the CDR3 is TGTGCCATCAGTGGGGCAGGGGGCAGGACTGAAGCTTTCTTT. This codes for CAISGAGGRTEAFF.

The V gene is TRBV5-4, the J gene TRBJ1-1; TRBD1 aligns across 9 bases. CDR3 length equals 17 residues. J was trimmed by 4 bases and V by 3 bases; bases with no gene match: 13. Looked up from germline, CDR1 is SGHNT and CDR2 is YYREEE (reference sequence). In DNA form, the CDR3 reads TGTGCCAGCAGCTCCGAAGGGACAGGGAGGGGGGTCACTGAAGCTTTCTTT. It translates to CASSSEGTGRGVTEAFF.

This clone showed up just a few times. The CDR3 DNA is TGTGCCAGCAGCTTTTATGGGGGCCGGCGGCAAGAGACCCAGTACTTC. Protein product: CASSFYGGRRQETQYF. The V and J genes are TRBV7-8 and TRBJ2-5, with D possibly TRBD1 on 6 matching bases. V lost 3 bases and J lost 2, with 16 bases in between. This CDR3 contains 16 residues. The germline V gene has CDR1 SGHVS and CDR2 FQNEAQ.

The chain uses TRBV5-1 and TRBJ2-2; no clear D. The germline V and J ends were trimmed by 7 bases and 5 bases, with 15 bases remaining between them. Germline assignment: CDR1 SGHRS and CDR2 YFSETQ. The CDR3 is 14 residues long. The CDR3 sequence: CASYLGWGTGELFF. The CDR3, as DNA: TGCGCCAGCTACCTGGGCTGGGGAACCGGGGAGCTGTTTTTT.

The CDR3 sequence is CASSLIGSEAFF. The CDR3 region has the DNA TGTGCCAGCAGCTTAATAGGCAGTGAAGCTTTCTTT. The chain links TRBV7-6 to TRBJ1-1; D unresolved. The CDR3 totals 12 residues. In germline, CDR1 is SGHVS, CDR2 FNYEAQ. Trimming removed 2 bases at V and 7 bases at J, with 8 bases between.

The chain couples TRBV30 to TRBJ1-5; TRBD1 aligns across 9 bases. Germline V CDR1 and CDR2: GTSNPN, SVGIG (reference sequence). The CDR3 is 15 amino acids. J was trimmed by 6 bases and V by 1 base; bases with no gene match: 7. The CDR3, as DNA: TGTGCCTGGAGTGGGACAGGGGCCAGCGGTCAGCCCCAGCATTTT. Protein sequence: CAWSGTGASGQPQHF. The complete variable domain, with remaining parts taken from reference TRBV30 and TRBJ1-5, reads SQTIHQWPATLVQPVGSPLSLECTVEGTSNPNLYWYRQAAGRGLQLLFYSVGIGQISSEVPQNLSASRPQDRQFILSSKKLLLSDSGFYLCAWSGTGASGQPQHFGDGTRLSIL.

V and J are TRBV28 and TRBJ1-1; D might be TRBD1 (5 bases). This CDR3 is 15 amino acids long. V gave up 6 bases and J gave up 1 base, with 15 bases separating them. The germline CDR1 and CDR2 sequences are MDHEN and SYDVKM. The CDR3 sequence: CASSPLVQANTEAFF. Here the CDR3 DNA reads TGTGCCAGCAGCCCACTGGTACAGGCGAACACTGAAGCTTTCTTT.

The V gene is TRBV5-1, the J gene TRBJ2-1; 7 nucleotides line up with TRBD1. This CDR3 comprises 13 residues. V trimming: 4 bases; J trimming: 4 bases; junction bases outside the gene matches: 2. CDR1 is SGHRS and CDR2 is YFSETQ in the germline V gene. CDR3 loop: CASSRDSYNEQFF. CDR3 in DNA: TGCGCCAGCAGCCGGGACAGTTACAATGAGCAGTTCTTC.